Below, one T cell receptor beta chain is given with its context. Original processing methods: It was from reference gene primer amplification that nucleated cell counts were estimated. Generated by immunoSEQ multiplex PCR, the TCRdb table keeps only in-frame clones and is missing some. That table gives V, J and clone size, and the DNA gave D and trimming. Of approximately 100,000 clones in the sample, more than 60% were seen once. V shed 4 bases and J 6 bases; nucleotides not matched to a gene: 9. CDR1 SGHNT and CDR2 YYREEE come from the germline V gene (reference sequence). The CDR3 is made up of 14 amino acids. The data are from a study of blood T cell repertoires in COVID-19. For the study at large: Acute-phase and convalescent COVID-19 samples originated in the United States, Italy and Spain. Sample material is recorded as cDNA or gDNA derived from T cells, B-cell-depleted T cells, or PBMCs.

The sample taken for sequencing was peripheral blood. The chain is built from TRBV5-4 and TRBJ1-1, with 7 nucleotides matching TRBD1. The sequence was obtained from a man in his 70s with active or convalescent COVID-19. CDR3 amino acids: CASSGDRREAEAFF. CDR3 bases: TGTGCCAGCAGCGGGGACAGAAGAGAGGCTGAAGCTTTCTTT.